Sequencing of this T cell receptor (beta chain) was carried out in a study of blood T cell repertoires in COVID-19. Overall study: The United States, Italy and Spain were the sources of the acute and convalescent COVID-19 samples. Sample material is recorded as cDNA or gDNA derived from T cells, B-cell-depleted T cells, or PBMCs.

Germline V gene sequence: CDR1 SGHTA, CDR2 FQGNSA. The CDR3 totals 15 residues. V shed 2 bases and J shed 8 bases, with 15 bases lying between them. As processed by the authors: Scientists estimated how many nucleated cells there were by amplifying reference gene primers. TCRdb keeps only in-frame clones here, not all; method: immunoSEQ multiplex PCR. From that table come the V and J calls and clone size; the DNA was used to work out D and trimming. Of under 65,000 clones in the sample, 81% were seen once. This sequence was found in a woman in her sixties with acute or convalescent COVID-19. The chain recombines TRBV7-2 with TRBJ1-4; D not certain. The sample taken for sequencing was peripheral blood. CDR3 nucleotide sequence: TGTGCCAGCAGCTTACAATACGGGGATAGAGAAAAACTGTTTTTT. Protein sequence: CASSLQYGDREKLFF.